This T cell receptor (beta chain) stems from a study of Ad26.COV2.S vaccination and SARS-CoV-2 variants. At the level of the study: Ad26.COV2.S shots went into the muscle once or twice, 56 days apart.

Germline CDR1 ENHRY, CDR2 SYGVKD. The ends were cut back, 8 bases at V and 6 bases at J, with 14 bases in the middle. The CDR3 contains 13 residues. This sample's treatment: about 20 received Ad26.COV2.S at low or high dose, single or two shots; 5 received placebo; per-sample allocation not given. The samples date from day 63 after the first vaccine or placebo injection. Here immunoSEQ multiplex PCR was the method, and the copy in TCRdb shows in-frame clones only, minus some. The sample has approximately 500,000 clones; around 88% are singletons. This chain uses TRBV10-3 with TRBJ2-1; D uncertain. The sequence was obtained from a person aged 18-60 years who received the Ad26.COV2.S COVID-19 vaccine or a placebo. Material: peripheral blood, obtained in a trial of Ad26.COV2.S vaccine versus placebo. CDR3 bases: TGTGCCATCGCAGACACGGTACCCAATGAGCAGTTCTTC. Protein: CAIADTVPNEQFF.